One and the same sample provided the 20 T cell receptor beta chains below, sequenced in a study of T cells in women clearing cervical HPV infection. The table came from immunoSEQ multiplex PCR; TCRdb's copy has only in-frame clones and leaves some out. The sample has some 40,000 clones. The specimen sequenced was blood buffy coat. These receptors were collected from a woman aged 18 to 69 with a cervical HPV16 infection that either progressed to CIN3+ or cleared (not recorded which).

Worth noting for this clone: The read ends 3 residues shy of where the CDR3 ends; the end is completed using the germline J gene. V and J are TRBV19 and TRBJ2-2; 7 nucleotides agree with TRBD1. Germline CDR1 is LNHDA and CDR2 is SQIVND (reference sequence). J was trimmed by 4 bases and V by 7 bases; bases with no gene match: 3. The CDR3 is 13 amino acids. The sequenced part of the CDR3 DNA is TGTGCCAGTATCAAGGGGGCCACCGGGGAG. Translation: CASIKGATGE. The full CDR3 protein reads CASIKGATGELFF.

Details on this clone: Coverage ceases 3 residues before the CDR3 finishes, and the germline J gene fills in the end. The chain combines TRBV4-2 with TRBJ1-2; D perhaps matches TRBD1 (5 bases). Per germline, CDR1 LGHNA and CDR2 YNFKEQ. The CDR3 loop spans 15 amino acids. This chain's CDR3 is CASSQGQGLTFGYTF. CDR3 DNA, as far as it was read: TGTGCCAGCAGCCAGGGGCAGGGACTAACTTTCGGC.

The sequenced CDR3 bases are TGTGCCAGCAGCCAGAGTAGCATGACTGAA. It codes for CASSQSSMTE. The full CDR3 reads CASSQSSMTEAFF. This chain links TRBV6-2 or TRBV6-3 with TRBJ1-1; D is unclear. The read terminates 3 residues before the CDR3 end, so the remaining end is supplied by the germline J gene. The CDR3 is 13 amino acids. In germline, CDR1 is MNHEY, CDR2 SVGEGT. V dropped 6 bases and J dropped 5 bases, with 13 bases sitting between them.

The covered CDR3 bases are TGTGCCAGCAGTTACGTATACTATGGC. Amino acid sequence: CASSYVYYG. The entire CDR3 protein reads CASSYVYYGYTF. V usage is TRBV6-2 or TRBV6-3 and J usage is TRBJ1-2; D gene uncertain. The read falls 3 residues short of the CDR3 end, and the missing part is taken from the germline J gene. CDR3 size: 12 residues. Looked up from germline, CDR1 is MNHEY and CDR2 is SVGEGT. The ends were cut back, 2 bases at V and 3 bases at J, with 4 bases in the middle.

Notes on this clone: Sequencing ends 3 residues short of the CDR3 end; the germline J gene provides the rest. The rearrangement joins TRBV6-4 to TRBJ2-2, with a weak D call TRBD1 (6 bases). The CDR3 covers 15 residues. CDR1 is MRHNA and CDR2 is SNTAGT in the germline V gene. The CDR3 sequence: CASSDSGAGNSPLFF. Incomplete CDR3 DNA: TGTGCCAGCAGTGACTCGGGGGCAGGCAATTCACCG.

On this clone: Read data end 3 residues before the CDR3 end; the end is taken from the germline J gene. V usage is TRBV5-4 and J usage is TRBJ2-3; possible D gene TRBD2, 6 bases. Germline CDR1 reads SGHNT; CDR2 reads YYREEE (reference sequence). The CDR3 is 13 residues long. CDR3 sequence reads: CASSTGLQETQYF. Incomplete CDR3 DNA: TGTGCCAGCAGCACTGGACTACAGGAGACG.

On this clone itself: The read comes to an end 3 residues before the CDR3 does, leaving the germline J gene to fill in the end. This chain links TRBV30 with TRBJ1-2, with 11 bases identical to TRBD1. The CDR3 sequence is 14 residues long. CDR1 and CDR2 (germline): GTSNPN, SVGIG (reference sequence). Here the CDR3 reads CAWSWGQGGVDYTF. The CDR3 DNA, read in part, is TGTGCCTGGAGTTGGGGACAGGGGGGGGTGGAC. The full variable domain, completed using reference TRBV30 and TRBJ1-2, is SQTIHQWPATLVQPVGSPLSLECTVEGTSNPNLYWYRQAAGRGLQLLFYSVGIGQISSEVPQNLSASRPQDRQFILSSKKLLLSDSGFYLCAWSWGQGGVDYTFGSGTRLTVV.

Comment on this clone: The read finishes 3 residues shy of the CDR3 end, and the germline J gene is used to complete it. The chain joins TRBV30 to TRBJ1-2; the D is unclear. Germline V lookup: CDR1 GTSNPN, CDR2 SVGIG (reference sequence). CDR3 length: 16 residues. This chain's CDR3 is CAWSPTSSGLSYDYTF. CDR3 DNA (partial): TGTGCCTGGAGCCCCACCTCTAGCGGCCTCTCCTACGAC.

Details on this clone: The DNA ends 3 residues before the CDR3 does, and the rest of the CDR3 is filled in from the germline J gene. This same CDR3 is encoded by further DNA sequences in the sample. The chain couples TRBV5-1 to TRBJ1-2, with 8 positions matching TRBD1. The CDR3 spans 14 residues. J was trimmed by 4 bases and V by 0 bases; bases with no gene match: 2. The V gene's germline CDR1 is SGHRS and CDR2 YFSETQ. The CDR3 bases that were read are TGCGCCAGCAGCTTGGGGGACAGGTTCTATGGC. Translation: CASSLGDRFYG. From start to end, the CDR3 is CASSLGDRFYGYTF.

On this clone itself: The read ends 3 residues shy of where the CDR3 ends; the end is completed using the germline J gene. The rearrangement links TRBV7-9 to TRBJ1-1; possible D gene TRBD1, 5 bases. This CDR3 has 14 amino acids. Germline V gene sequence: CDR1 SEHNR, CDR2 FQNEAQ (reference sequence). Incomplete CDR3 DNA: TGTGCCAGCAGTGTGGGGACTAGTGCAGATACG. It specifies CASSVGTSADT. The whole CDR3 is CASSVGTSADTAFF.

About this clone itself: The CDR3 extends 3 residues past the end of the read, so its final part is completed from the germline J gene. This chain uses TRBV10-2 with TRBJ2-5; 13 bases are a match to TRBD2. CDR3 size: 15 residues. CDR1 and CDR2 from the germline V gene are WSHSY and SAAADI. V trimming: 7 bases; J trimming: 3 bases; junction bases outside the gene matches: 5. This chain's CDR3 is CASMGLAGWKETQYF. The CDR3 bases that were read are TGCGCCAGCATGGGACTAGCGGGATGGAAAGAGACC.

Comments on this clone: One end of the junction is discordant with germline, which a read error may explain. The observed sequence ends 3 residues before the CDR3 terminus, with the missing tail filled in from the germline J gene. This specimen includes other DNA sequences encoding the same CDR3. The V and J genes are TRBV30 and TRBJ1-3; D perhaps matches TRBD1 (6 bases). Germline assignment: CDR1 GTSNPN and CDR2 SVGIG (reference sequence). This CDR3 region has 18 residues. CDR3 sequence reads: CAWSHLLGQLNSGNTIYF. The covered CDR3 bases are TGTGCCTGGAGCCACCTTTTAGGACAGTTGAACTCTGGAAACACA.

Comments on this clone: From the germline J gene comes the end of the CDR3, since the read stops 3 residues before it. The chain links TRBV7-9 to TRBJ1-4; D is ambiguous. Trimming shortened V by 9 bases and J by 0 bases, and 14 bases separated the two germline ends. From germline, CDR1 is SEHNR and CDR2 FQNEAQ (reference sequence). The CDR3 extends over 15 amino acids. The covered CDR3 bases are TGTGCCAGTAAGCTTACTGGTTCAACTAATGAAAAA. Protein product: CASKLTGSTNEK. The entire CDR3 sequence reads CASKLTGSTNEKLFF.

Regarding this clone: The CDR3 is cut off 3 residues early in the read; its end comes from the germline J gene. This sequence joins TRBV20-1 and TRBJ2-7; 12 bases are shared with TRBD2. The CDR3 extends over 14 amino acids. Germline-derived CDR1 and CDR2 are DFQATT and SNEGSKA (reference sequence). The J segment lost 4 bases and the V segment lost 6 bases, leaving 7 bases of the junction unmatched. CDR3: CSATTTSGRYEQYF. The DNA read from the CDR3 is TGCAGTGCCACAACCACTAGCGGGAGGTACGAG.

Here the CDR3 reads CASRRGAGGNNEQFF. The covered CDR3 bases are TGTGCCAGCAGGCGGGGCGCGGGAGGGAACAATGAG. The V call is TRBV7-8, the J call TRBJ2-1; 9 nucleotides agree with TRBD2. The read terminates 3 residues before the CDR3 end, so the remaining end is supplied by the germline J gene. V lost 6 bases to trimming and J lost 5 bases; unmatched junction nucleotides: 8. This CDR3 contains 15 residues. CDR1 and CDR2 (germline): SGHVS, FQNEAQ.

On this clone: The read ends 3 residues early relative to the CDR3; the germline J gene fills the gap. The chain links TRBV7-9 to TRBJ1-6; D is uncertain. The V gene's germline CDR1 is SEHNR and CDR2 FQNEAQ (reference sequence). Trimming left V 2 bases short and J 7 bases short, with 3 bases between. The CDR3 is made up of 12 amino acids. The CDR3 DNA, read in part, is TGTGCCAGCAGCTTATCAAATTCACCC. As protein: CASSLSNSP. The whole CDR3 region reads CASSLSNSPLHF.

Concerning this clone itself: The read gets to within 3 residues of the CDR3 end, and the germline J gene fills in the rest. The chain employs TRBV12-3 or TRBV12-4 and TRBJ2-1, with D perhaps matching TRBD2 (6 bases). The germline V and J ends were trimmed by 7 bases and 0 bases, with 13 bases remaining between them. This CDR3 contains 15 residues. The sequenced part of the CDR3 DNA is TGTGCCAGCACCAAAGCGGGTGGCTCCTACAATGAG. It yields the protein CASTKAGGSYNE. The complete CDR3 sequence is CASTKAGGSYNEQFF.

Worth noting for this clone: Coverage ceases 3 residues before the CDR3 finishes, and the germline J gene fills in the end. The rearrangement uses TRBV28 and TRBJ2-1; D gene ambiguous. The CDR3 sequence is 10 residues long. CDR1 is MDHEN and CDR2 is SYDVKM in the germline V gene. V lost 4 bases and J 8 bases, leaving 3 bases between the germline ends. CDR3 protein: CASSSYEQFF. The covered CDR3 bases are TGTGCCAGCAGTTCCTATGAG.

Concerning this clone itself: Sequencing ends 3 residues short of the CDR3 end; the germline J gene provides the rest. V and J are TRBV14 and TRBJ1-1; the D is unclear. V shed 2 bases and J shed 0 bases, with 4 bases lying between them. CDR1 SGHDN and CDR2 FVKESK come from the germline V gene. The CDR3 extends over 13 amino acids. Incomplete CDR3 DNA: TGTGCCAGCAGCCAAATAGTGAACACTGAA. It codes for CASSQIVNTE. The whole CDR3 sequence reads CASSQIVNTEAFF.

Regarding this clone: Sequencing ends 3 residues short of the CDR3 end; the germline J gene provides the rest. The V call is TRBV27, the J call TRBJ1-1, with D hard to call. Germline CDR1 reads MNHEY; CDR2 reads SMNVEV (reference sequence). The V gene lost 5 bases and the J gene lost 3 bases, with 10 bases spanning the gap. This CDR3 has 13 amino acids. The sequenced CDR3 bases are TGTGCCAGCAGTCCCTATATGGACACTGAA. This sequence encodes CASSPYMDTE. The CDR3 in full is CASSPYMDTEAFF.